These T cell receptor beta chains were read from a single sample in a study of blood T cell repertoires in COVID-19. Sequencing used immunoSEQ multiplex PCR; TCRdb keeps in-frame clones, though not all of them. Of a few hundred thousand clones in the sample, roughly nine tenths were seen once. Sequenced material: peripheral blood. These receptors came from a man aged 40-49 years with acute or convalescent COVID-19. CDR3s include the opening cysteine and the closing phenylalanine or tryptophan. D genes are given only for firm matches. The size field is filled for only some rows; it gives once, few, many or a size class.

TRBD2	TRBV9	TRBJ2-3	-	CASSPRGSGVVDTQYF	TGTGCCAGCAGCCCCCGGGGCAGCGGGGTAGTAGATACGCAGTATTTT
TRBD1	TRBV7-2	TRBJ2-2	-	CASSLRGRITGELFF	TGTGCCAGCAGCCTCAGGGGGCGGATCACCGGGGAGCTGTTTTTT
TRBD2	TRBV30	TRBJ2-1	-	CAWSRSGGAYNEQFF	TGTGCCTGGAGTCGTAGCGGGGGGGCCTACAATGAGCAGTTCTTC
-	TRBV11-3	TRBJ2-1	-	CASSLGQGSYNEQFF	TGTGCCAGCAGCTTAGGTCAGGGATCCTACAATGAGCAGTTCTTC
-	TRBV2	TRBJ1-2	-	CASTPGGLYGYTF	TGTGCCAGCACCCCGGGGGGCCTCTATGGCTACACCTTC
TRBD1	TRBV29-1	TRBJ1-5	once	CSTGTDSNQPQHF	TGCAGCACAGGGACAGATAGCAATCAGCCCCAGCATTTT
TRBD2	TRBV10-3	TRBJ2-5	few	CAISARGGQETQYF	TGTGCCATCAGTGCCCGGGGGGGACAAGAGACCCAGTACTTC
-	TRBV5-4	TRBJ2-2	-	CASSFGESTGELFF	TGTGCCAGCAGCTTCGGGGAGAGCACCGGGGAGCTGTTTTTT
-	TRBV12-3/TRBV12-4	TRBJ1-2	-	CASSFAWSYGYTF	TGTGCCAGCAGTTTCGCTTGGAGCTATGGCTACACCTTC
TRBD1	TRBV19	TRBJ1-1	-	CASQRTGYWNTEAFF	TGTGCCAGTCAGAGGACAGGATATTGGAACACTGAAGCTTTCTTT
TRBD1	TRBV5-6	TRBJ1-1	-	CASNKDRGVYAEAFF	TGTGCCAGCAACAAGGACAGGGGAGTATACGCTGAAGCTTTCTTT
-	TRBV7-2	TRBJ1-6	-	CASSSDRYNSPLHF	TGTGCCAGCAGCTCGGACAGATATAATTCACCCCTCCACTTT
-	TRBV30	TRBJ2-1	-	CAWSALWNEQFF	TGTGCCTGGAGTGCCCTATGGAATGAGCAGTTCTTC
-	TRBV7-6	TRBJ1-5	-	CASSSSGNQPQHF	TGTGCCAGCAGCTCATCGGGGAATCAGCCCCAGCATTTT
TRBD1	TRBV2	TRBJ1-1	-	CASSVLVRGLRNTEAFF	TGTGCCAGCAGTGTTCTAGTCAGGGGGCTGAGGAACACTGAAGCTTTCTTT
-	TRBV10-3	TRBJ1-2	once	CAISDQGTNYGYTF	TGTGCCATCAGTGACCAGGGGACTAACTATGGCTACACCTTC
TRBD1	TRBV24-1	TRBJ2-3	-	CATSDAGTDTDTQYF	TGTGCCACCAGTGATGCCGGGACAGACACAGATACGCAGTATTTT
-	TRBV27	TRBJ1-2	-	CASSLTPAGYGYTF	TGTGCCAGCAGTTTGACACCCGCGGGCTATGGCTACACCTTC
-	TRBV7-8	TRBJ1-1	few	CASSIYRVGWDTEAFF	TGTGCCAGCAGCATATACAGGGTCGGGTGGGACACTGAAGCTTTCTTT
TRBD1	TRBV19	TRBJ1-1	-	CASSTRGGRTEAFF	TGTGCCAGTAGTACGAGAGGGGGCAGGACTGAAGCTTTCTTT
-	TRBV4-3	TRBJ2-5	once	CASSRDSQETQYF	TGCGCCAGCAGTCGGGACTCCCAAGAGACCCAGTACTTC
TRBD2	TRBV7-2	TRBJ2-5	-	CASSLSGYQETQYF	TGTGCCAGCAGCCTTAGCGGGTACCAAGAGACCCAGTACTTC
-	TRBV27	TRBJ2-7	-	CASRPITDGISYEQYF	TGTGCCAGCAGACCGATCACGGACGGGATCTCCTACGAGCAGTACTTC
TRBD1	TRBV5-1	TRBJ1-2	-	CASSLPGQGAQGYTF	TGCGCCAGCAGCCTCCCGGGACAGGGGGCTCAAGGCTACACCTTC
TRBD1	TRBV5-1	TRBJ1-2	-	CASSPGTGGVGAHGYTF	TGCGCCAGCAGTCCAGGGACAGGAGGAGTAGGAGCGCATGGCTACACCTTC
TRBD1	TRBV9	TRBJ2-2	-	CASSIRGWEDTGELFF	TGTGCCAGCAGCATCAGGGGGTGGGAAGACACCGGGGAGCTGTTTTTT
-	TRBV6-6	TRBJ2-7	-	CASSDPGRGGYEQYF	TGTGCCAGCAGCGACCCTGGAAGGGGCGGCTACGAGCAGTACTTC
-	TRBV11-2	TRBJ1-6	-	CASSLGAGSSYNSPLHF	TGTGCCAGCAGCTTAGGGGCGGGGAGCTCCTATAATTCACCCCTCCACTTT
-	TRBV12-5	TRBJ1-5	once	CASGLNSNQPQHF	TGTGCTAGTGGATTAAATAGCAATCAGCCCCAGCATTTT
TRBD1	TRBV4-1	TRBJ2-7	-	CASSRSRPGQGTGEQYF	TGCGCCAGCAGCCGATCGCGACCGGGACAGGGGACTGGAGAGCAGTACTTC
TRBD2	TRBV6-6	TRBJ2-7	-	CASSLGGSSNEQYF	TGTGCCAGCAGTCTGGGCGGGAGTTCGAACGAGCAGTACTTC
-	TRBV7-2	TRBJ1-4	once	CASSPRGGVNEKLFF	TGTGCCAGCAGCCCCCGTGGGGGCGTTAATGAAAAACTGTTTTTT
-	TRBV9	TRBJ1-3	-	CASSVGRVSGNTIYF	TGTGCCAGCAGCGTAGGCAGGGTATCTGGAAACACCATATATTTT
TRBD2	TRBV5-1	TRBJ2-3	-	CASSPGTSGGTDTQYF	TGCGCCAGCAGCCCCGGGACTAGCGGGGGAACAGATACGCAGTATTTT
-	TRBV30	TRBJ2-7	-	CAWRNPRGYEQYF	TGTGCCTGGAGGAATCCCCGCGGGTACGAGCAGTACTTC
-	TRBV28	TRBJ1-4	-	CASSPPGQGGEKLFF	TGTGCCAGTTCCCCTCCCGGCCAAGGGGGTGAAAAACTGTTTTTT
-	TRBV29-1	TRBJ2-3	-	CSAHRPPDTQYF	TGCAGCGCTCACAGGCCCCCAGATACGCAGTATTTT
TRBD2	TRBV5-1	TRBJ2-1	-	CASSFQAGARYNEQFF	TGCGCCAGCAGCTTCCAAGCGGGGGCCCGATACAATGAGCAGTTCTTC
TRBD1	TRBV5-6	TRBJ1-4	-	CASSGGQGDEKLFF	TGTGCCAGCAGCGGAGGACAGGGGGACGAAAAACTGTTTTTT
TRBD1	TRBV4-2	TRBJ1-2	-	CASSQDFSTGAAGYTF	TGTGCCAGCAGCCAAGATTTTTCGACAGGGGCCGCTGGCTACACCTTC
-	TRBV10-3	TRBJ2-1	once	CAIGGAQPDLNEQFF	TGTGCCATCGGGGGCGCACAACCCGATCTTAATGAGCAGTTCTTC
TRBD1	TRBV5-6	TRBJ1-2	once	CASRLGTGNGYTF	TGTGCCAGCAGGCTAGGGACAGGGAATGGCTACACCTTC
TRBD1	TRBV5-1	TRBJ1-1	-	CASSLGGQAFF	TGCGCCAGCAGCTTAGGGGGCCAAGCTTTCTTT